This is a list of T cell receptor beta chains from one sample in a study of T cells in Graves' hyperthyroidism and ophthalmopathy. TCRdb re-called the multiplex PCR reads through MiXCR, storing one row per CDR3 protein. The sample has about 840,000 distinct CDR3 sequences, roughly 40% seen once. Source material: blood. The receptor set was obtained from a man aged 18 to 30 with Graves' hyperthyroidism. The CDR3 runs from the conserved cysteine through the conserved F or W.

>TRBJ1-2|TRBV4-1
CASSQAGTGRSYGYTF
>TRBJ1-1|TRBV12-3/TRBV12-4
CASTPGQGNTEAFF
>TRBJ2-3|TRBV29-1
CSVDPYTDTQYF
>TRBJ1-4|TRBV7-9
CASSLELPNEKLFF
>TRBJ2-7|TRBV20-1
CSAKKREDSYEQYF
>TRBJ2-7|TRBV7-2
CASSLVELPYEQYF
>TRBJ2-7|TRBV7-2
CASSLLPGLALTYEQYF
>TRBJ1-1|TRBV12-3/TRBV12-4
CASSWGATALLF
>TRBJ2-7|TRBV25-1
CASSEGQGANEQYF
>TRBJ2-3|TRBV2
CASSDDGVARTDTQYF
>TRBJ1-1|TRBV20-1
CSALGRSGGNTEAFF
>TRBJ2-2|TRBV14
CASSQRTGGLRSTGELFF
>TRBJ1-2|TRBV7-2
CASSPRGTGLYGYTF
>TRBJ1-5|TRBV10-3
CASSQVPGHQPQHF
>TRBJ2-2|TRBV4-1
CASSQDMGTGELFF
>TRBJ1-1|TRBV24-1
CATSPPTGRNTEAFF
>TRBJ1-2|TRBV12-3/TRBV12-4
CASSSDSLSFF
>TRBJ1-5|TRBV6-6
CAGGQGGLQPQHF
>TRBJ2-7|TRBV29-1
CSVAGTGASEQYF
>TRBJ1-1|TRBV29-1
CSADRVNTEAFF
>TRBJ1-5|TRBV6-1
CASSAWTPNQPQHF
>TRBJ1-2|TRBV20-1
CSAYGTGYYGYTF
>TRBJ2-7|TRBV28
CASSYRLAEQYF
>TRBJ1-2|TRBV12-3/TRBV12-4
CASSSVTGGHYGYTF
>TRBJ1-2|TRBV20-1
CSARDPRGGYGYTF
>TRBJ2-5|TRBV2
CATSYLNPQETQYF
>TRBJ2-7|TRBV5-4
CASSLTSGRAGGDEQYF
>TRBJ1-5|TRBV2
CASKGLGGYEQPQHF
>TRBJ2-5|TRBV7-8
CASSLGQTQETQYF
>TRBJ1-5|TRBV10-3
CAISERTGSDQPQHF
>TRBJ1-1|TRBV29-1
CSSERHTEAFF
>TRBJ1-5|TRBV2
CASSETNQPQHF
>TRBJ2-6|TRBV20-1
CSADTLGANVLTF
>TRBJ1-1|TRBV2
CASSLRSGVTEAFF
>TRBJ2-2|TRBV24-1
CASSVDGWDTGELFF
>TRBJ2-2|TRBV7-9
CASSLFSRVSNTGELFF
>TRBJ2-5|TRBV9
CASSHFPGTEETQYF
>TRBJ1-1|TRBV29-1
CSVATGGGPGAFF
>TRBJ1-4|TRBV7-9
CASSQQGVNEKLFF
>TRBJ2-7|TRBV20-1
CSASDLAVSYEQYF
>TRBJ2-5|TRBV5-5
CASSLYLQETQYF
>TRBJ1-5|TRBV24-1
CATSGNRGNQPQHF
>TRBJ2-7|TRBV7-2
CASSLVTGLAKEQYF
>TRBJ1-2|TRBV7-9
CASTALVDALGTF
>TRBJ1-2|TRBV2
CASSRSQGALYGYTF
>TRBJ2-2|TRBV7-3
CASSPGTVGGELFF
>TRBJ2-7|TRBV5-1
CASSLGQGSGHYEQYF
>TRBJ2-7|TRBV7-2
CASRSSGDPKQYF
>TRBJ1-1|TRBV7-2
CASSFIVGTNTEAFF
>TRBJ2-2|TRBV9
CASLGGGGELFF
>TRBJ1-1|TRBV3-1
CASSQDSLTGVKAFF
>TRBJ1-6|TRBV20-1
CSARGLDSSYNSPLHF